The clone carrying this T cell receptor beta chain was counted only a few times. In TCRdb, the 5' RACE reads were re-called with MiXCR into one record per CDR3 protein. The sample has about 690,000 distinct CDR3 sequences; 21% are singletons. These data are taken from a study of identical twins. Deletions cut 7 bases from V and 3 bases from J, with 14 bases between. There are 13 residues in the CDR3. Germline V lookup: CDR1 SQVTM, CDR2 ANQGSEA. This sample also appeared in a second study, on T cells expressing NK-cell markers. That investigation notes: These clonotypes additionally ranked first within the CD3+CD56-NKG2C+ fraction of a few donors.

The sequence was collected from a woman aged 18-29 years in good health. The chain combines TRBV29-1 with TRBJ2-3, with unresolved D. The sequenced sample consisted of PBMCs. CDR3 DNA: TGCAGCGCAGGCCAGAAAATGACAGATACGCAGTATTTT. It yields the protein CSAGQKMTDTQYF.